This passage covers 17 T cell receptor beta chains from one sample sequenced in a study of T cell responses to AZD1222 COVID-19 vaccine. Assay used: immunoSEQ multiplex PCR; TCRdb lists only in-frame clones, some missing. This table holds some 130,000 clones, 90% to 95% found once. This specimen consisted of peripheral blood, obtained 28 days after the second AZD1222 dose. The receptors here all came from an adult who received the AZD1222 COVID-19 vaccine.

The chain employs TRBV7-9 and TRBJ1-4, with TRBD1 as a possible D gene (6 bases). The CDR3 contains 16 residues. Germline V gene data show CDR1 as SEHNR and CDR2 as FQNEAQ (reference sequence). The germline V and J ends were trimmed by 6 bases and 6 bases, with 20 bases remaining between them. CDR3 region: CASSSKSGTRDEKLFF. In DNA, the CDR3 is TGTGCCAGCAGTTCTAAATCCGGGACAAGGGATGAAAAACTGTTTTTT.

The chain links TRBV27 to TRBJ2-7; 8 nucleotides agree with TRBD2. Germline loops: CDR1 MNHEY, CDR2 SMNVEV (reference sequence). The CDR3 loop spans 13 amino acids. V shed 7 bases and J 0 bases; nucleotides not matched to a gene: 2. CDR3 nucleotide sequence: TGTGCCAGCACGGGGGGGAACTCCTACGAGCAGTACTTC. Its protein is CASTGGNSYEQYF.

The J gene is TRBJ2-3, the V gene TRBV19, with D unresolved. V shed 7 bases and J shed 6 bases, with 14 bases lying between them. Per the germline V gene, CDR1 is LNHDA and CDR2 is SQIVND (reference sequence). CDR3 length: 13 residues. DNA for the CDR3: TGTGCCAGTATGAGTCTAGGGCTGGATACGCAGTATTTT. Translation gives CASMSLGLDTQYF. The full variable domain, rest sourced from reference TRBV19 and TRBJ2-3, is DGGITQSPKYLFRKEGQNVTLSCEQNLNHDAMYWYRQDPGQGLRLIYYSQIVNDFQKGDIAEGYSVSREKKESFPLTVTSAQKNPTAFYLCASMSLGLDTQYFGPGTRLTVL.

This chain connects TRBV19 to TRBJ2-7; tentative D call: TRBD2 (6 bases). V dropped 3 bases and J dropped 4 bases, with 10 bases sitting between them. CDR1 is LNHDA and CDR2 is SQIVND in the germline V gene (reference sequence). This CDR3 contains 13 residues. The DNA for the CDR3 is TGTGCCAGTAGTATCGGGGGACGATACGAGCAGTACTTC. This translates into CASSIGGRYEQYF. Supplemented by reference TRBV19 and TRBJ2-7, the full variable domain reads DGGITQSPKYLFRKEGQNVTLSCEQNLNHDAMYWYRQDPGQGLRLIYYSQIVNDFQKGDIAEGYSVSREKKESFPLTVTSAQKNPTAFYLCASSIGGRYEQYFGPGTRLTVT.

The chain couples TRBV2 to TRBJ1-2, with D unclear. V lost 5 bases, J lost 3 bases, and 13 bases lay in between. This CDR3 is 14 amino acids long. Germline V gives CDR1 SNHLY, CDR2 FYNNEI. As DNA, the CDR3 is TGTGCCAGCAGTCCAGGTAGTGCCTACTATGGCTACACCTTC. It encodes CASSPGSAYYGYTF.

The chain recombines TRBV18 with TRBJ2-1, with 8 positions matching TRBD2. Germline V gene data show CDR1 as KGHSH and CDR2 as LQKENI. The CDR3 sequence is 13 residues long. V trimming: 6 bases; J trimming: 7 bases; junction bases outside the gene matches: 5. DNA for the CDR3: TGTGCCAGCTCCGGGGGGGCAGGGAATGAGCAGTTCTTC. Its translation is CASSGGAGNEQFF.

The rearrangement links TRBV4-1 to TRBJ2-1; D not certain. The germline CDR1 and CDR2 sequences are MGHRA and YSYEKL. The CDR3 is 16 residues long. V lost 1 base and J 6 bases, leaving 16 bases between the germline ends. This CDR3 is CASSQVDMGIVNEQFF. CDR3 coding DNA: TGCGCCAGCAGCCAAGTGGATATGGGTATAGTCAATGAGCAGTTCTTC.

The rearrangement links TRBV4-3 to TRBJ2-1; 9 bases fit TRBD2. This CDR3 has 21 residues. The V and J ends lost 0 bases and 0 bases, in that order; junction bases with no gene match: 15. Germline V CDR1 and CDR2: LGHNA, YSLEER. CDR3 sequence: CASSQDVSSGASASSYNEQFF. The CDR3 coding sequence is TGCGCCAGCAGCCAAGACGTCTCTAGCGGGGCCTCCGCGAGCTCCTACAATGAGCAGTTCTTC.

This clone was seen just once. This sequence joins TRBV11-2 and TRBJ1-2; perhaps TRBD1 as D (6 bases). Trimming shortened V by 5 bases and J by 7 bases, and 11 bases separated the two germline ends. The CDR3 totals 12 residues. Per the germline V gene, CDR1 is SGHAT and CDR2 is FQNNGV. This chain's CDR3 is CASSLGGSGYTF. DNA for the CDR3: TGTGCCAGCAGCCTAGGGGGAAGTGGCTACACCTTC. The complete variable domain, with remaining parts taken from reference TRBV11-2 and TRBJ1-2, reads EAGVAQSPRYKIIEKRQSVAFWCNPISGHATLYWYQQILGQGPKLLIQFQNNGVVDDSQLPKDRFSAERLKGVDSTLKIQPAKLEDSAVYLCASSLGGSGYTFGSGTRLTVV.

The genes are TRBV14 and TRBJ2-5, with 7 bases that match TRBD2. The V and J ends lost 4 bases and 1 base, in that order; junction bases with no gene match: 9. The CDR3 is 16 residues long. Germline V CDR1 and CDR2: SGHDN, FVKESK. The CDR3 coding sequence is TGTGCCAGCAGCCCCGTGGCTAGCGGTACCCAAGAGACCCAGTACTTC. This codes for CASSPVASGTQETQYF.

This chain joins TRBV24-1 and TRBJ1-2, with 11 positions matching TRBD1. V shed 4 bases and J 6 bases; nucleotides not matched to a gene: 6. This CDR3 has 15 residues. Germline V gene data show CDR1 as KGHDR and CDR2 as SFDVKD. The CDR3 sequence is CATSETGTGGDGYTF. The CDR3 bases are TGTGCCACCAGTGAAACCGGGACAGGGGGAGATGGCTACACCTTC.

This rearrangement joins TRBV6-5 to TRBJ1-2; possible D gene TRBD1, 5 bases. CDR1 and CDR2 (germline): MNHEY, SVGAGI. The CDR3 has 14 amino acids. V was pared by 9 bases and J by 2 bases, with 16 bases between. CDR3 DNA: TGTGCCAGTTCTCGACAGCGAGTCAACTATGGCTACACCTTC. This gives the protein CASSRQRVNYGYTF.

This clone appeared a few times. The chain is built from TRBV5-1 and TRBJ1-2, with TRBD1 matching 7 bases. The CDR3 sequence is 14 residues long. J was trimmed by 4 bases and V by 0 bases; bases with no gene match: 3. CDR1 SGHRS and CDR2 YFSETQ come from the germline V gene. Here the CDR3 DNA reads TGCGCCAGCAGCTTGGAGGGGACAGCCTATGGCTACACCTTC. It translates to CASSLEGTAYGYTF. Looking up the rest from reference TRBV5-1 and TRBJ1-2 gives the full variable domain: KAGVTQTPRYLIKTRGQQVTLSCSPISGHRSVSWYQQTPGQGLQFLFEYFSETQRNKGNFPGRFSGRQFSNSRSEMNVSTLELGDSALYLCASSLEGTAYGYTFGSGTRLTVV.

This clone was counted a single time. CDR3 amino acids: CAWSANMNTEAFF. The CDR3 DNA is TGTGCCTGGAGCGCCAATATGAACACTGAAGCTTTCTTT. The chain combines TRBV30 with TRBJ1-1; D unclear. This CDR3 contains 13 residues. CDR1 and CDR2 (germline): GTSNPN, SVGIG (reference sequence). Trimming removed 3 bases at V and 0 bases at J, with 8 bases between.

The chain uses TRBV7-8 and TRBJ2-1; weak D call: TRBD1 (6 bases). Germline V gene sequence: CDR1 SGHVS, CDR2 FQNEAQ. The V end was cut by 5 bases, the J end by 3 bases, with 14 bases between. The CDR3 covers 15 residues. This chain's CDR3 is CASSVGQGFYNEQFF. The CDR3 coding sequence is TGTGCCAGCAGCGTGGGGCAGGGGTTCTACAATGAGCAGTTCTTC.

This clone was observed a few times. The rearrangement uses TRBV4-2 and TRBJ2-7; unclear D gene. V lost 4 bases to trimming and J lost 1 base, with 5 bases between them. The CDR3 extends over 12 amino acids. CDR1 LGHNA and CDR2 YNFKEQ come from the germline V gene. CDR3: CASSLTSYEQYF. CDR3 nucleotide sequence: TGTGCCAGCAGCCTGACATCCTACGAGCAGTACTTC.

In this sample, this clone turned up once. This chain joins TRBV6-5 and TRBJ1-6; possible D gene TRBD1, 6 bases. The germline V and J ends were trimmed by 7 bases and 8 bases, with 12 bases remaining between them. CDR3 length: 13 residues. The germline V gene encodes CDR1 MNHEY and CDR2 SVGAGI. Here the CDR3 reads CASTRGTDSPLHF. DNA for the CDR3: TGTGCCAGCACCAGGGGCACGGATTCACCCCTCCACTTT.